The 6 T cell receptor beta chains given below trace back to one sample, sequenced in a study of Graves' ophthalmopathy and Graves' hyperthyroidism. Amplified TCR beta CDR3 regions were obtained using RNA transcripts as template. HTBI-primed RT-PCR formed the first round, and a multiplex PCR formed the second. In TCRdb, the multiplex PCR reads were re-called with MiXCR into one record per CDR3 protein. This table has over a million distinct CDR3 sequences, less than 45% appearing once. Input material: peripheral blood or thyroid tissue (not recorded which). The origin of the receptors is an adult man with Graves' hyperthyroidism.

This clonotype was detected a few times. The CDR3 DNA sequence: TGTGCCAGCAGCGTAGAAGGGGTGGGTCAGCCCCAGCATTTT. It specifies CASSVEGVGQPQHF. The chain joins TRBV9 to TRBJ1-5, with a tentative D call TRBD1 (5 bases). Between the trimmed V and J ends, which lost 0 bases and 6 bases, there was a span of 10 bases. The CDR3 consists of 14 residues. Per germline, CDR1 SGDLS and CDR2 YYNGEE.

This clonotype occurred many times. The J gene is TRBJ1-1, the V gene TRBV6-5; unclear D gene. CDR1 is MNHEY and CDR2 is SVGAGI in the germline V gene. V lost 5 bases and J lost 0, with 13 bases in between. This CDR3 is built from 15 residues. The CDR3 protein is CASSPWMGVNTEAFF. In nucleotides, the CDR3 is TGTGCCAGCAGTCCTTGGATGGGTGTGAACACTGAAGCTTTCTTT.

Ten or more counts support this clonotype. This chain connects TRBV7-2 to TRBJ1-4; no clear D. Germline V gene data show CDR1 as SGHTA and CDR2 as FQGNSA. The CDR3 is 14 amino acids. V was shortened by 6 bases and J by 4 bases, with 12 bases between the two germline ends. The CDR3 nucleotides are TGTGCCAGCAGGTTGGACGGTGATAATGAAAAACTGTTTTTT. The encoded protein is CASRLDGDNEKLFF.

As regards this clonotype: Being one base from a much bigger clone, this may be a read error. The genes are TRBV9 and TRBJ2-5; weak D call: TRBD2 (6 bases). The CDR3 is 15 residues long. From germline, CDR1 is SGDLS and CDR2 YYNGEE. CDR3 nucleotide sequence: TGTGCCAGCAGCGGACTAGATGGCGAGCAAGAGACCCATTACTTC. Its translation is CASSGLDGEQETHYF.

In this sample, this clonotype turned up many times. The V call is TRBV7-9, the J call TRBJ2-6; D is uncertain. This CDR3 region has 15 residues. Germline CDR1 SEHNR, CDR2 FQNEAQ (reference sequence). Trimming cost V 2 bases and J 0 bases, with 5 bases left between them. In DNA form, the CDR3 reads TGTGCCAGCAGCTTATGGGGCTCTGGGGCCAACGTCCTGACTTTC. As protein: CASSLWGSGANVLTF.

This sequence joins TRBV2 and TRBJ1-1; D gene unclear. The CDR3 loop spans 14 amino acids. The germline V gene encodes CDR1 SNHLY and CDR2 FYNNEI. Deletions cut 1 base from V and 4 bases from J, with 10 bases between. The CDR3 protein is CASSEGITGTEAFF. For the CDR3, the DNA is TGTGCCAGCAGTGAAGGTATTACGGGCACTGAAGCTTTCTTT.